Here is one T cell receptor (beta chain) with its context. Its antigen is currently unknown. The data were taken from a study of early stage breast cancer tumors. Study as a whole: Invasive lobular carcinomas made up about 35% of the 12 ER+/PR+/HER2- tumors. Whole-study findings and limits: Commonly generated sequences made up most enriched TCRB sequences shared between patients.

Each sample had two DNA replicates, around 0.45 ug blood or around 1.4 ug tissue. Only in-frame clones appear in the TCRdb table, and some are missing; sequencing was by immunoSEQ multiplex PCR. Counted here are 30,000 to 40,000 clones, approximately 74% occurring once; the ten biggest clones make up roughly 7.4%. Germline V gene sequence: CDR1 LNHDA, CDR2 SQIVND (reference sequence). The V end was cut by 6 bases, the J end by 8 bases, with 23 bases between. This CDR3 region has 16 residues. The specimen was blood. This receptor was taken from a person between 60 and 69 years old with breast cancer. V gene TRBV19 combines with J gene TRBJ2-1, with D possibly TRBD2 on 6 matching bases. The CDR3 loop reads CASSPGGSGGGDEQFF. In DNA, the CDR3 is TGTGCCAGTAGCCCCGGGGGTAGCGGAGGAGGGGATGAGCAGTTCTTC.